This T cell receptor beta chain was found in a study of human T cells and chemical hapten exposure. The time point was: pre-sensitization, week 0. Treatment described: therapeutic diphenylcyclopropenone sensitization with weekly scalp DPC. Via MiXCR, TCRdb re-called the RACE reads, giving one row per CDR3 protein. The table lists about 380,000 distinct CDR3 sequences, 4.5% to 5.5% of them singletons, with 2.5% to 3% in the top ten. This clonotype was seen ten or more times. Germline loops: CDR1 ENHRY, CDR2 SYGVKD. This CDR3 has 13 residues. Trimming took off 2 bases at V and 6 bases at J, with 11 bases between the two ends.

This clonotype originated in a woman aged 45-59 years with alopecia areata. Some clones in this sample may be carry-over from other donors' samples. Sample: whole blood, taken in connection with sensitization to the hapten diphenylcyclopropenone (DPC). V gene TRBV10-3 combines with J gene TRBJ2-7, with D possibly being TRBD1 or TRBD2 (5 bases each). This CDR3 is CAISETQGREQYF. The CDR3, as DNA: TGTGCCATCAGTGAGACCCAGGGACGCGAGCAGTACTTC.